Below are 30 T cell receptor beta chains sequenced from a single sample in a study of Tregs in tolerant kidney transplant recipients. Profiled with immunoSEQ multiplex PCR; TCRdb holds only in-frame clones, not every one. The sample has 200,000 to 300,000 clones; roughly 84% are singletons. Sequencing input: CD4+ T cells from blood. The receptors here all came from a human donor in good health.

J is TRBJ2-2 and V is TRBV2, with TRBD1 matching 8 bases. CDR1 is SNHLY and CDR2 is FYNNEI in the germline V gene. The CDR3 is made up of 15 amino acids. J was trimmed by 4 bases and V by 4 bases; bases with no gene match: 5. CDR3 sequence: CASSVQGVGTGELFF. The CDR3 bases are TGTGCCAGCAGTGTACAGGGGGTGGGCACCGGGGAGCTGTTTTTT. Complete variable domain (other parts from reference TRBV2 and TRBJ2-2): EPEVTQTPSHQVTQMGQEVILRCVPISNHLYFYWYRQILGQKVEFLVSFYNNEISEKSEIFDDQFSVERPDGSNFTLKIRSTKLEDSAMYFCASSVQGVGTGELFFGEGSRLTVL.

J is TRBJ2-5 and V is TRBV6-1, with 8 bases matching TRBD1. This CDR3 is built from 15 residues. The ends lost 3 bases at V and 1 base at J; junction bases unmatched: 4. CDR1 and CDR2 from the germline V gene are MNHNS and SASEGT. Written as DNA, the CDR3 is TGTGCCAGCAGTGACATGGGACAGGTCCAAGAGACCCAGTACTTC. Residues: CASSDMGQVQETQYF.

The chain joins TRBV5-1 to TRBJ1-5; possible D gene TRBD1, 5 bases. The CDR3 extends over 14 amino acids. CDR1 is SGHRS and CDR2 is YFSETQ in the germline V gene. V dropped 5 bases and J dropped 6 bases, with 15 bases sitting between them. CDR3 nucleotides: TGCGCCAGCAGTGCAGGGAACGAGGGTCAGCCCCAGCATTTT. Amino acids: CASSAGNEGQPQHF.

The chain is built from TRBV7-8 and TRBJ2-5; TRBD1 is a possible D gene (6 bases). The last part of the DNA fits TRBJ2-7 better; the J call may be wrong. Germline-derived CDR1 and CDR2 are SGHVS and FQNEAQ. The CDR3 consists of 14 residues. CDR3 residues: CASSSQGSSYEQYF. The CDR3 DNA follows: TGTGCCAGCAGCTCGCAGGGGAGCTCCTACGAGCAGTACTTC.

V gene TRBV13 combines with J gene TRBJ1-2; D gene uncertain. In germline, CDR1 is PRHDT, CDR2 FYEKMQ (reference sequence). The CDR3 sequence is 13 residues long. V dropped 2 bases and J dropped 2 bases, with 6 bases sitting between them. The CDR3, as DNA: TGTGCCAGCAGCTTACAGGCAAACTATGGCTACACCTTC. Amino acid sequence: CASSLQANYGYTF.

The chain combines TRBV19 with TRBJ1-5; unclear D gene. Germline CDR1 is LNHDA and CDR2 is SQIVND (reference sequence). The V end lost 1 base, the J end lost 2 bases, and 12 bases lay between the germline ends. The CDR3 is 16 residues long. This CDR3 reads CASSIAGGMGNQPQHF. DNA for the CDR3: TGTGCCAGTAGTATAGCAGGAGGGATGGGCAATCAGCCCCAGCATTTT.

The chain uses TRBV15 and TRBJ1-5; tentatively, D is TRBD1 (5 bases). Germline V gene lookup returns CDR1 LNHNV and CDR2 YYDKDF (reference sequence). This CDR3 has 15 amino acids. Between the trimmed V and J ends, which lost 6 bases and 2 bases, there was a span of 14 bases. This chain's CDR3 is CATREGTARNQPQHF. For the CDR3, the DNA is TGTGCCACCAGAGAAGGGACCGCGCGCAATCAGCCCCAGCATTTT.

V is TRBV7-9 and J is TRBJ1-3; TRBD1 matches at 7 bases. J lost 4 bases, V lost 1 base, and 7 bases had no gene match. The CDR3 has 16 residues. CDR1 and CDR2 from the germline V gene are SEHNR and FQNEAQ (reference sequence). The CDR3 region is CASSLDTGARGNTIYF. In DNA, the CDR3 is TGTGCCAGCAGCTTAGATACAGGGGCAAGGGGAAACACCATATATTTT.

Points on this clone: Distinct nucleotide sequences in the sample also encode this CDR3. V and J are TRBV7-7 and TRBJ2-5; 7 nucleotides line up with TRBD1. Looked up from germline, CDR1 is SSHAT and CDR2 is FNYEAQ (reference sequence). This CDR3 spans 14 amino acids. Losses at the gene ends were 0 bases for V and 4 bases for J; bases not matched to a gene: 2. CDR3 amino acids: CASSLAGGGETQYF. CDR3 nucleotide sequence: TGTGCCAGCAGCTTAGCAGGGGGCGGAGAGACCCAGTACTTC.

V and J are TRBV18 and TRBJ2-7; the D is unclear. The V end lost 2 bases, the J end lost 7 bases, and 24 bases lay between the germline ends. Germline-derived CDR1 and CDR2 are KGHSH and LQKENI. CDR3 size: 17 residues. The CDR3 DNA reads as TGTGCCAGCTCACCAAGAGTGACACAGACCCTGCGAGGTGAGCAGTACTTC. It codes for CASSPRVTQTLRGEQYF.

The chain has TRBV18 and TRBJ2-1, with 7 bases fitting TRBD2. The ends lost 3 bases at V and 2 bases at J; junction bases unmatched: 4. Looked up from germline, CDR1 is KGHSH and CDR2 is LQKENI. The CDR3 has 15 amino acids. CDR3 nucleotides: TGTGCCAGCTCACCGGCTAGCGGTACCTACAATGAGCAGTTCTTC. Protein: CASSPASGTYNEQFF.

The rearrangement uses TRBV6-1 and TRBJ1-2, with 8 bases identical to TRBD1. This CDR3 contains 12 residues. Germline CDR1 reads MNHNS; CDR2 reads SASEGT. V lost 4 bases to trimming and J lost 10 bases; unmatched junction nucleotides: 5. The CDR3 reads CASSGDRTSYTF. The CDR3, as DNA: TGTGCCAGCAGTGGGGACAGGACCTCCTACACCTTC.

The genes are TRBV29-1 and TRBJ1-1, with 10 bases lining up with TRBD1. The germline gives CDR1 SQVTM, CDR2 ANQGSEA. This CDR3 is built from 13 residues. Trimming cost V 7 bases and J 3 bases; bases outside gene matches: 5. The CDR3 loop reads CSARQGADTEAFF. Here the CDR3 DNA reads TGCAGCGCCCGACAGGGGGCGGACACTGAAGCTTTCTTT.

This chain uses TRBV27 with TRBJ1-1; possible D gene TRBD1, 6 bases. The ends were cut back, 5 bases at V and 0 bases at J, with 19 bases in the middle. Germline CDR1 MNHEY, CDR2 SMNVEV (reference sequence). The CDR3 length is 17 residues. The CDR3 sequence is CASSPRPRQALNTEAFF. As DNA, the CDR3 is TGTGCCAGCAGTCCCAGGCCCCGACAGGCCCTGAACACTGAAGCTTTCTTT.

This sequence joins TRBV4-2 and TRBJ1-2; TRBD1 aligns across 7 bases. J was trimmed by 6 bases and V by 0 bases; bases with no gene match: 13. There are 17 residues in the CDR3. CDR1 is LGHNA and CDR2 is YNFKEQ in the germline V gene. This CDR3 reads CASSQDLNRGGVDGYTF. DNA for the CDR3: TGTGCCAGCAGCCAAGATTTAAACAGGGGAGGGGTGGATGGCTACACCTTC.

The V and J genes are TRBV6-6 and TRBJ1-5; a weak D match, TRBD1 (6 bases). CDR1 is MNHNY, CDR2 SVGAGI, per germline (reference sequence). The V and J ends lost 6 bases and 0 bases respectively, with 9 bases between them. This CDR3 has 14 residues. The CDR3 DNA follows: TGTGCCAGCAGCGGACAGCATAGCAATCAGCCCCAGCATTTT. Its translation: CASSGQHSNQPQHF.

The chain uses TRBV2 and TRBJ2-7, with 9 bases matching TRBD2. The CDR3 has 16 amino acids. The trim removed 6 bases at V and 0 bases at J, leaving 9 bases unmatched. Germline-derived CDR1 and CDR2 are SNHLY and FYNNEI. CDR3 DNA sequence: TGTGCCAGCAGCAGACTAGCGGAGCCCGTCTCCTACGAGCAGTACTTC. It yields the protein CASSRLAEPVSYEQYF.

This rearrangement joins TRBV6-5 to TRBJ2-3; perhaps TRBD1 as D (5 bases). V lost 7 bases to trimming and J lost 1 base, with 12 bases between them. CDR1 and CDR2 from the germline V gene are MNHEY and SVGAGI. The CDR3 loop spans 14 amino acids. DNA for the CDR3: TGTGCCAGCACCGCGTTACAGGGCACAGATACGCAGTATTTT. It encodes CASTALQGTDTQYF.

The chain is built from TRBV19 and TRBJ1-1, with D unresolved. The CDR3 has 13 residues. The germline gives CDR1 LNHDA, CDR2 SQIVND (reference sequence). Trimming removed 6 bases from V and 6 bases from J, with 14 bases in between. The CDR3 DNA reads TGTGCCAGTAGCCCGATAGCGAGGGCTGAAGCTTTCTTT. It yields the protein CASSPIARAEAFF.

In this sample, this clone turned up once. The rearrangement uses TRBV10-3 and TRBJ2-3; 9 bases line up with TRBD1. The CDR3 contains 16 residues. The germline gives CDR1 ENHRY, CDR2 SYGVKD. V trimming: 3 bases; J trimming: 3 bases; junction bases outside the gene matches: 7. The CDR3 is CAISDATGGGTDTQYF. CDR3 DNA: TGTGCCATCAGTGATGCGACAGGGGGGGGTACAGATACGCAGTATTTT.

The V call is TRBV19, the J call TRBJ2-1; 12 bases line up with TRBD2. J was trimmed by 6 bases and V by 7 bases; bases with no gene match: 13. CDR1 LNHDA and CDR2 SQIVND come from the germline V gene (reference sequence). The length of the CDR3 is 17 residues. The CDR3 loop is CASTRTSGVTGGNEQFF. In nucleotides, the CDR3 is TGTGCCAGTACTAGGACTAGCGGGGTAACAGGGGGCAATGAGCAGTTCTTC.

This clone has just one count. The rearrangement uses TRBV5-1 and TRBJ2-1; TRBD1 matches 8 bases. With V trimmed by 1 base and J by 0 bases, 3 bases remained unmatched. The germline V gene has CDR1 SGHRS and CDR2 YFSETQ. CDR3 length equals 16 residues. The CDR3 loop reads CASSLRDRSSYNEQFF. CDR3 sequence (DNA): TGCGCCAGCAGCTTGAGGGACAGGAGCTCCTACAATGAGCAGTTCTTC.

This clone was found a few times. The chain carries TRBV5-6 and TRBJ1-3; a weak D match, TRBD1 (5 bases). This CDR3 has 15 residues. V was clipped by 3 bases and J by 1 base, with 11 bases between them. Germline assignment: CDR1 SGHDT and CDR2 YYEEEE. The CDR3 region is CASSWNQGSGNTIYF. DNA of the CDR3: TGTGCCAGCAGCTGGAACCAGGGATCTGGAAACACCATATATTTT.

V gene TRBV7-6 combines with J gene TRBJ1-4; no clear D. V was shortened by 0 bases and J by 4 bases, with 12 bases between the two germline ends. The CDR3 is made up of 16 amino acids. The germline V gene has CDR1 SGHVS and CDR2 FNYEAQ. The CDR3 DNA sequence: TGTGCCAGCAGCTTAGCAATGGAGGGTAATAATGAAAAACTGTTTTTT. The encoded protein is CASSLAMEGNNEKLFF.

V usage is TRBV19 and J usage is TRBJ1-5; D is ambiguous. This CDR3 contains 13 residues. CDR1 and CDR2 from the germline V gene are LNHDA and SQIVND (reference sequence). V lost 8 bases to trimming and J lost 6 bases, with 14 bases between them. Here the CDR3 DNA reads TGTGCCAGTGGGGTGGTAGGCGGTCAGCCCCAGCATTTT. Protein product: CASGVVGGQPQHF.

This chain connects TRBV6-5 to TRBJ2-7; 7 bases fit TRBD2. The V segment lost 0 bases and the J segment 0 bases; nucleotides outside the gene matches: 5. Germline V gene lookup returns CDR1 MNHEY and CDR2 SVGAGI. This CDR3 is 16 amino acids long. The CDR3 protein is CASSYSLGGGSYEQYF. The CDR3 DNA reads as TGTGCCAGCAGTTACTCCTTGGGCGGGGGCTCCTACGAGCAGTACTTC.

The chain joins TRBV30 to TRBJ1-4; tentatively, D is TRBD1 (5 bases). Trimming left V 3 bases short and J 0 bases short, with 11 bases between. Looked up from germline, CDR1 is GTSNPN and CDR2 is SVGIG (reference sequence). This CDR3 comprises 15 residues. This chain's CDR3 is CAWSRQGATNEKLFF. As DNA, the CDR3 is TGTGCCTGGAGCCGGCAGGGTGCAACTAATGAAAAACTGTTTTTT.

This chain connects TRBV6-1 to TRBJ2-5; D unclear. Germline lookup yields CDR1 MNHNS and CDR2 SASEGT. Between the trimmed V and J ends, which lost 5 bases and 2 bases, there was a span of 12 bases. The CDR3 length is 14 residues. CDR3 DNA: TGTGCCAGCAGTTATGACCACTTGCAAGAGACCCAGTACTTC. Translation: CASSYDHLQETQYF.

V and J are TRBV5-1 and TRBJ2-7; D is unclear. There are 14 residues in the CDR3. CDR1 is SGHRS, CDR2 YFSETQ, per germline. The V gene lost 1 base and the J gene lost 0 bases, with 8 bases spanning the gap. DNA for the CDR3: TGCGCCAGCAGCTTGACATATAGCTCCTACGAGCAGTACTTC. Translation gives CASSLTYSSYEQYF.

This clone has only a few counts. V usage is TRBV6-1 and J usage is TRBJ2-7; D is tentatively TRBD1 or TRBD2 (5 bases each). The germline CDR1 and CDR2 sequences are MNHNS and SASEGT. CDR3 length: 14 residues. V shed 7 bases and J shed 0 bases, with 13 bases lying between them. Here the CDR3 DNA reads TGTGCCAGCACTCGAACCGGGACCTCCTACGAGCAGTACTTC. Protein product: CASTRTGTSYEQYF.